One sample yielded the 21 T cell receptor beta chains listed below, sequenced in a study of Graves' ophthalmopathy and Graves' hyperthyroidism. RNA transcripts were the source from which TCR beta CDR3 regions were amplified. Scientists carried out first-round RT-PCR using HTBI primers and then a second-round multiplex PCR. TCRdb re-called the multiplex PCR reads with MiXCR, one entry per CDR3 protein. The sample lists about 380,000 distinct CDR3 sequences, 15% to 17% occurring once. The source material was peripheral blood. All receptors derive from a woman between 18 and 30 years old with stable Graves' hyperthyroidism.

This clonotype was observed at least ten times. The V gene is TRBV29-1, the J gene TRBJ1-1; 7 nucleotides agree with TRBD1. There are 15 residues in the CDR3. The ends lost 2 bases at V and 0 bases at J; junction bases unmatched: 6. The germline gives CDR1 SQVTM, CDR2 ANQGSEA. CDR3 DNA sequence: TGCAGCGTTGAATCACCGGGACAGCTGAACACTGAAGCTTTCTTT. Translated: CSVESPGQLNTEAFF.

Sample share makes this clonotype large. This sequence joins TRBV15 and TRBJ2-2, with a weak D call TRBD2 (6 bases). The CDR3 is 16 amino acids. Germline-derived CDR1 and CDR2 are LNHNV and YYDKDF (reference sequence). Trimming shortened V by 0 bases and J by 4 bases, and 12 bases separated the two germline ends. CDR3 residues: CATSRERGDITGELFF. CDR3 in DNA: TGTGCCACCAGCAGAGAGCGGGGTGATATCACCGGGGAGCTGTTTTTT.

This clonotype was seen repeatedly, ten times or more. V is TRBV5-6 and J is TRBJ1-5, with D tentatively TRBD1 (6 bases). From germline, CDR1 is SGHDT and CDR2 YYEEEE. The CDR3 has 14 residues. With 4 bases removed from V and 2 bases from J, the gap between germline ends came to 10 bases. CDR3 protein: CASSPQGRNQPQHF. Here the CDR3 DNA reads TGTGCCAGCAGCCCACAGGGCCGCAATCAGCCCCAGCATTTT.

This clonotype came up many times. This rearrangement joins TRBV29-1 to TRBJ1-1; D might be TRBD1 (5 bases). Germline CDR1 reads SQVTM; CDR2 reads ANQGSEA. The V gene lost 8 bases and the J gene lost 6 bases, with 13 bases spanning the gap. This CDR3 has 11 residues. CDR3: CSTWGSSEAFF. CDR3 DNA: TGCAGCACTTGGGGCTCCTCTGAAGCTTTCTTT.

Many counts were recorded for this clonotype. The chain joins TRBV19 to TRBJ1-2; maybe TRBD1 (5 bases). CDR3 length: 13 amino acids. V was clipped by 3 bases and J by 4 bases, with 9 bases between them. Germline V lookup: CDR1 LNHDA, CDR2 SQIVND (reference sequence). CDR3: CASSMTDTYGYTF. The CDR3 DNA follows: TGTGCCAGTAGTATGACAGACACCTATGGCTACACCTTC.

This clonotype was recorded at least ten times. The J gene is TRBJ1-3, the V gene TRBV6-1; no firm D call. The germline gives CDR1 MNHNS, CDR2 SASEGT. Between the trimmed V and J ends, which lost 11 bases and 4 bases, there was a span of 12 bases. This CDR3 has 12 amino acids. This CDR3 reads CAGATTGNTIYF. The CDR3 nucleotides read TGTGCCGGAGCAACGACCGGAAACACCATATATTTT.

This clonotype was counted a few times. A much larger clone is a single base away; this may be a read error. The rearrangement links TRBV7-9 to TRBJ1-2; D call uncertain. This CDR3 spans 15 amino acids. Germline V gene sequence: CDR1 SEHNR, CDR2 FQNEAQ (reference sequence). The CDR3 coding sequence is TGTGCCAGCAGCTTGGGCAGTACCCTTCTCTATGGCTGCACCTTC. Translation gives CASSLGSTLLYGCTF.

This clonotype appeared many times. The chain has TRBV7-8 and TRBJ1-5; 12 positions match TRBD1. CDR3 size: 17 residues. The V segment lost 4 bases and the J segment 7 bases; nucleotides outside the gene matches: 11. Germline CDR1 reads SGHVS; CDR2 reads FQNEAQ. The CDR3 loop is CASSSVRSGTGGQPQHF. The DNA for the CDR3 is TGTGCCAGCAGCTCCGTAAGATCCGGGACAGGGGGCCAGCCCCAGCATTTT.

This sequence joins TRBV6-5 and TRBJ1-2, with unresolved D. The CDR3 has 14 amino acids. Trimming took off 4 bases at V and 3 bases at J, with 12 bases between the two ends. Germline V gene data show CDR1 as MNHEY and CDR2 as SVGAGI. CDR3 protein: CASSSTVGYYGYTF. The CDR3 bases are TGTGCCAGCAGTTCGACGGTGGGTTACTATGGCTACACCTTC.

The chain recombines TRBV5-1 with TRBJ1-2, with D hard to call. Trimming took 4 bases from V and 4 from J, leaving 20 bases between them. The CDR3 has 16 residues. Germline CDR1 and CDR2: SGHRS and YFSETQ. CDR3 sequence: CASSPIEGWNVYGYTF. CDR3 bases: TGCGCCAGCAGCCCTATCGAAGGGTGGAACGTCTATGGCTACACCTTC.

This chain uses TRBV12-3 or TRBV12-4 with TRBJ2-5; 8 bases fit TRBD1. J gave up 4 bases and V 6 bases, and 10 bases lay outside the gene matches. CDR3 length equals 15 residues. CDR3 in amino acids: CASSLDRGGRETQYF. For the CDR3, the DNA is TGTGCCAGCAGCCTAGACAGGGGAGGAAGAGAGACCCAGTACTTC.

This clonotype was counted many times. This chain connects TRBV7-2 to TRBJ1-1; 7 positions agree with TRBD1. Germline CDR1 is SGHTA and CDR2 is FQGNSA. V lost 0 bases, J lost 4 bases, and 8 bases stayed unmatched. The CDR3 covers 16 residues. The CDR3 nucleotides read TGTGCCAGCAGCTTAGCGACAGGGCTGAGTGGCACTGAAGCTTTCTTT. Its translation: CASSLATGLSGTEAFF.

This clonotype was counted only a few times. The V gene is TRBV29-1, the J gene TRBJ1-2; D unresolved. Trimming left V 6 bases short and J 8 bases short, with 16 bases between. The CDR3 sequence is 12 residues long. Germline CDR1 is SQVTM and CDR2 is ANQGSEA. This chain's CDR3 is CSVGFVHSGYTF. CDR3 bases: TGCAGCGTGGGGTTCGTCCACAGCGGCTACACCTTC.

This clonotype was observed at least ten times. The chain recombines TRBV6-1 with TRBJ1-1, with D hard to call. V lost 2 bases and J 5 bases, leaving 12 bases between the germline ends. CDR1 MNHNS and CDR2 SASEGT come from the germline V gene. The CDR3 has 14 amino acids. This CDR3 is CASSENPGSTEAFF. CDR3 coding DNA: TGTGCCAGCAGTGAAAACCCAGGATCGACTGAAGCTTTCTTT.

In this sample, this clonotype turned up many times. The V call is TRBV15, the J call TRBJ2-7; D is unclear. The germline gives CDR1 LNHNV, CDR2 YYDKDF (reference sequence). V was clipped by 0 bases and J by 4 bases, with 4 bases between them. The CDR3 length is 12 residues. CDR3 DNA sequence: TGTGCCACCAGCAGAGATCTGTACGAGCAGTACTTC. It codes for CATSRDLYEQYF.

This clonotype was detected once. This chain connects TRBV11-3 to TRBJ1-2, with 9 bases lining up with TRBD1. The CDR3 contains 14 residues. After removal of 5 bases from V and 4 bases from J, the junction contained 5 bases not matched to a gene. The V gene's germline CDR1 is SGHNT and CDR2 YENEEA. The CDR3 sequence: CASSAGQGFYGYTF. The CDR3 DNA reads TGTGCCAGCAGCGCGGGACAGGGATTCTATGGCTACACCTTC. Together with reference TRBV11-3 and TRBJ1-2, the CDR3 gives the full variable domain: EAGVVQSPRYKIIEKKQPVAFWCNPISGHNTLYWYLQNLGQGPELLIRYENEEAVDDSQLPKDRFSAERLKGVDSTLKIQPAELGDSAVYLCASSAGQGFYGYTFGSGTRLTVV.

This chain uses TRBV6-2 or TRBV6-3 with TRBJ2-2; D might be TRBD1 (6 bases). Trimming cost V 6 bases and J 4 bases, with 18 bases left between them. Germline V gives CDR1 MNHEY, CDR2 SVGEGT. The CDR3 contains 16 residues. The CDR3 sequence: CASRPTTAGVTGELFF. In DNA, the CDR3 is TGTGCCAGCAGACCGACGACGGCAGGGGTCACCGGGGAGCTGTTTTTT.

In this sample, this clonotype turned up many times. The V and J genes are TRBV15 and TRBJ2-5; the D gene could be TRBD1 or TRBD2 (5 bases each). Germline V gives CDR1 LNHNV, CDR2 YYDKDF (reference sequence). The V and J ends lost 1 base and 5 bases respectively, with 8 bases between them. The CDR3 sequence is 13 residues long. CDR3 sequence reads: CATSRAGTETQYF. The CDR3 DNA follows: TGTGCCACCAGCAGAGCTGGGACGGAGACCCAGTACTTC.

In this sample, this clonotype turned up many times. The rearrangement joins TRBV24-1 to TRBJ2-2, with D perhaps matching TRBD1 (5 bases). Germline V lookup: CDR1 KGHDR, CDR2 SFDVKD. V lost 0 bases to trimming and J lost 5 bases, with 9 bases between them. The CDR3 has 15 residues. In DNA form, the CDR3 reads TGTGCCACCAGTGATTTGAGGCAGGGAACCGGGGAGCTGTTTTTT. Its translation: CATSDLRQGTGELFF.

This clonotype has a count of ten or more. V and J are TRBV2 and TRBJ1-6; D not resolved. CDR3 length equals 14 residues. V lost 8 bases, J lost 4 bases, and 12 bases lay in between. Germline V lookup: CDR1 SNHLY, CDR2 FYNNEI. CDR3 DNA sequence: TGTGCCAGCGGCCGGCCGCCTTATAATTCACCCCTCCACTTT. It translates to CASGRPPYNSPLHF. Full variable domain (rest looked up from reference TRBV2 and TRBJ1-6): EPEVTQTPSHQVTQMGQEVILRCVPISNHLYFYWYRQILGQKVEFLVSFYNNEISEKSEIFDDQFSVERPDGSNFTLKIRSTKLEDSAMYFCASGRPPYNSPLHFGNGTRLTVT.

This clonotype appeared many times. The genes are TRBV6-2 or TRBV6-3 and TRBJ2-7, with TRBD1 identical over 9 bases. This CDR3 is 12 amino acids long. The trim removed 6 bases at V and 13 bases at J, leaving 10 bases unmatched. Per the germline V gene, CDR1 is MNHEY and CDR2 is SVGEGT. In nucleotides, the CDR3 is TGTGCCAGCAGCGCAGGGACAGGGAATCTCTACTTC. Translating gives CASSAGTGNLYF.